This TCR beta chain was sequenced during a study of sequential checkpoint blockade in melanoma. In the study overall: First-line arms were nivolumab then ipilimumab, or the reverse, randomized 1:1. Both treatment sequences were followed by maintenance nivolumab.

The treatment is: randomized to nivolumab then ipilimumab (arm A) or the reverse (arm B). None of the patients previously received DNA-damaging chemotherapy. Sorted cells were live CD3+CD8+, lacking CD19 and CD56, from PBMCs. Using immunoSEQ multiplex PCR, the repertoire was profiled, and TCRdb retains in-frame clones only, with some absent. The profile shows about 13,000 clones, about 72% of them singletons. This receptor was obtained from a human patient with melanoma. Some clones in this sample may be carry-over from other donors' samples. Sequences were derived from CD8+ T cells sorted from blood (inferred from file names), sampled from a patient given nivolumab and ipilimumab in sequence.

Here the CDR3 reads CASSEAGERGFDEQFF. Here the CDR3 DNA reads TGTGCCAGCAGTGAGGCCGGCGAGCGGGGATTCGATGAGCAGTTCTTC. The genes are TRBV2 and TRBJ2-1, with 7 bases fitting TRBD2. This CDR3 spans 16 amino acids. Germline trimming cut 3 bases from V and 8 bases from J; bases unmatched to any gene: 13. Germline loops: CDR1 SNHLY, CDR2 FYNNEI.